One sample yielded the 16 T cell receptor beta chains listed below, sequenced in a study of cytomegalovirus exposure and HLA in healthy donors. 13 Jbeta primers and 60 Vbeta primers were used for the PCR. Libraries were prepared by immunoSEQ multiplex PCR; TCRdb keeps only in-frame clonotypes and omits some of them. Among about 160,000 clones listed, roughly 80% were seen once. Sequenced: PBMCs. Source of these receptors: a man aged 50 to 60 in good health and CMV-seropositive.

The chain joins TRBV29-1 to TRBJ2-1; TRBD2 aligns across 13 bases. The CDR3 loop spans 18 amino acids. Germline CDR1 SQVTM, CDR2 ANQGSEA. With 5 bases clipped from V and 0 bases from J, the junction kept 10 bases outside the gene matches. The CDR3 loop reads CSVFPGLAGLSSYNEQFF. The CDR3 DNA follows: TGCAGCGTTTTCCCGGGACTAGCGGGGCTGAGCTCCTACAATGAGCAGTTCTTC.

The chain recombines TRBV27 with TRBJ1-6; 7 positions match TRBD1. This CDR3 has 15 residues. Germline CDR1 and CDR2: MNHEY and SMNVEV (reference sequence). V shed 0 bases, J shed 10 bases, and the junction held 6 bases outside the gene matches. CDR3 DNA: TGTGCCAGCAGTTTATCCGGGACAGTAAAGTCACCCCTCCACTTT. This translates into CASSLSGTVKSPLHF.

The chain couples TRBV5-1 to TRBJ1-6, with 9 bases matching TRBD1. The CDR3 runs to 16 residues. CDR1 and CDR2 (germline): SGHRS, YFSETQ. V gave up 0 bases and J gave up 6 bases; unmatched junction bases: 4. CDR3 nucleotides: TGCGCCAGCAGCTTGGAGGCGGACAGGGGTAATTCACCCCTCCACTTT. As protein: CASSLEADRGNSPLHF.

V is TRBV13 and J is TRBJ2-7, with TRBD2 matching 7 bases. The CDR3 has 16 residues. Losses at the gene ends were 4 bases for V and 7 bases for J; bases not matched to a gene: 16. The germline V gene has CDR1 PRHDT and CDR2 FYEKMQ (reference sequence). The CDR3 loop is CASSSRGLPLGGEQYF. DNA for the CDR3: TGTGCCAGCAGCTCACGGGGACTACCTCTCGGAGGGGAGCAGTACTTC.

The chain combines TRBV9 with TRBJ2-1; TRBD2 matches 12 bases. CDR3 size: 20 residues. Germline CDR1 reads SGDLS; CDR2 reads YYNGEE. Unmatched junction bases numbered 16, after V lost 4 bases and J lost 2 bases. CDR3 protein: CASSPRWTSGVLFPYNEQFF. The CDR3 coding sequence is TGTGCCAGCAGCCCACGGTGGACTAGCGGGGTTCTATTCCCCTACAATGAGCAGTTCTTC.

The chain carries TRBV5-4 and TRBJ2-5; 8 nucleotides match TRBD2. This CDR3 spans 15 amino acids. V lost 1 base and J lost 5; bases outside the gene matches: 7. Germline V lookup: CDR1 SGHNT, CDR2 YYREEE (reference sequence). This CDR3 is CASSLNGGAVETQYF. As DNA, the CDR3 is TGTGCCAGCAGCTTGAACGGGGGGGCCGTGGAGACCCAGTACTTC.

The V call is TRBV5-1, the J call TRBJ2-2, with TRBD1 as a possible D gene (5 bases). The germline V gene encodes CDR1 SGHRS and CDR2 YFSETQ. V shed 6 bases and J shed 0 bases, with 12 bases lying between them. The CDR3 is made up of 15 amino acids. In DNA, the CDR3 is TGCGCCAGCAATTTCAGGACACCGAACACCGGGGAGCTGTTTTTT. This codes for CASNFRTPNTGELFF.

The V call is TRBV7-2, the J call TRBJ2-7, with TRBD2 matching over 7 bases. Germline CDR1 reads SGHTA; CDR2 reads FQGNSA. CDR3 length: 15 residues. After removal of 5 bases from V and 1 base from J, the junction contained 8 bases not matched to a gene. This CDR3 is CASSLSGAPSYEQYF. The CDR3 bases are TGTGCCAGCAGCCTCAGCGGGGCTCCTTCCTACGAGCAGTACTTC.

The chain has TRBV11-2 and TRBJ2-7, with TRBD2 matching over 16 bases. This CDR3 has 17 amino acids. Germline assignment: CDR1 SGHAT and CDR2 FQNNGV. J was trimmed by 2 bases and V by 5 bases; bases with no gene match: 6. This CDR3 is CASSRGTSGGAAYEQYF. The CDR3 DNA reads as TGTGCCAGCAGCCGTGGGACTAGCGGGGGGGCTGCCTACGAGCAGTACTTC.

The chain recombines TRBV5-4 with TRBJ2-5, with 7 bases fitting TRBD2. The J call is in doubt because the DNA end fits TRBJ2-7 better. Per germline, CDR1 SGHNT and CDR2 YYREEE (reference sequence). This CDR3 is 17 amino acids long. This CDR3 is CASSLVQLTGGSYEQYF. CDR3 coding DNA: TGTGCCAGCAGCTTGGTTCAGTTAACGGGGGGATCCTACGAGCAGTACTTC.

The chain joins TRBV29-1 to TRBJ2-1; possibly TRBD2 for D (6 bases). Germline CDR1 reads SQVTM; CDR2 reads ANQGSEA. The CDR3 sequence is 14 residues long. The ends were cut back, 4 bases at V and 9 bases at J, with 19 bases in the middle. The DNA for the CDR3 is TGCAGCGTTGGGGTAGGGATGGGAGGTACTGAGCAGTTCTTC. Protein: CSVGVGMGGTEQFF.

This chain connects TRBV27 to TRBJ1-2; tentatively, D is TRBD1 (6 bases). CDR1 and CDR2 (germline): MNHEY, SMNVEV (reference sequence). Trimming took 5 bases from V and 8 from J, leaving 18 bases between them. The CDR3 is made up of 14 amino acids. This chain's CDR3 is CASSPIGGAWGYTF. The CDR3 DNA sequence: TGTGCCAGCAGTCCTATAGGGGGGGCCTGGGGCTACACCTTC.

This clone was recorded only once. The chain carries TRBV19 and TRBJ2-7; a possible D gene is TRBD1 (5 bases). The CDR3 is made up of 14 amino acids. CDR1 LNHDA and CDR2 SQIVND come from the germline V gene (reference sequence). Trimming cost V 3 bases and J 0 bases, with 9 bases left between them. As DNA, the CDR3 is TGTGCCAGTAGTATCCGTGACAGCTCCTACGAGCAGTACTTC. This encodes CASSIRDSSYEQYF.

CDR3 DNA sequence: TGTGCCAGCAGCTTGGAGGACAGGGGGCTCCGGAACACTGAAGCTTTCTTT. Protein product: CASSLEDRGLRNTEAFF. V is TRBV5-4 and J is TRBJ1-1; 11 nucleotides align to TRBD1. The V segment lost 0 bases and the J segment 1 base; nucleotides outside the gene matches: 5. The CDR3 is made up of 17 amino acids. Germline V gene lookup returns CDR1 SGHNT and CDR2 YYREEE (reference sequence).

The chain carries TRBV29-1 and TRBJ2-7; D may be TRBD2 (6 bases). The CDR3 contains 13 residues. The V end lost 4 bases, the J end lost 2 bases, and 12 bases lay between the germline ends. The V gene's germline CDR1 is SQVTM and CDR2 ANQGSEA. CDR3 DNA sequence: TGCAGCGTTGGAGAGGCGGGGCCCTACGAGCAGTACTTC. As protein: CSVGEAGPYEQYF.

The chain recombines TRBV5-6 with TRBJ2-7; D unclear. In germline, CDR1 is SGHDT, CDR2 YYEEEE. The CDR3 has 12 residues. Trimming took off 4 bases at V and 7 bases at J, with 12 bases between the two ends. The CDR3 here is CASSPGPGEQYF. The CDR3 region has the DNA TGTGCCAGCAGCCCGGGTCCTGGGGAGCAGTACTTC. Variable domain in full (rest from reference TRBV5-6 and TRBJ2-7): DAGVTQSPTHLIKTRGQQVTLRCSPKSGHDTVSWYQQALGQGPQFIFQYYEEEERQRGNFPDRFSGHQFPNYSSELNVNALLLGDSALYLCASSPGPGEQYFGPGTRLTVT.